These 6 T cell receptor beta chains were sequenced from one sample in a study of T cells in Graves' hyperthyroidism and ophthalmopathy. TCR beta CDR3 regions were amplified from RNA transcripts. The HTBI set primed first-round TCR CDR3 RT-PCR. TCRdb reprocessed the multiplex PCR reads via MiXCR and lists one record per CDR3 protein. The sample contains 300,000 or so distinct CDR3 sequences, about 18% of which appear only once. The sequencing input was blood. These receptors were collected from a woman aged 50 to 65 with Graves' hyperthyroidism.

This clonotype was detected ten times or more. The chain links TRBV2 to TRBJ1-5; 11 bases fit TRBD1. The V and J ends lost 6 bases and 5 bases, in that order; junction bases with no gene match: 6. Germline CDR1 and CDR2: SNHLY and FYNNEI. The CDR3 loop spans 15 amino acids. CDR3 residues: CASSGTGGSDQPQHF. The CDR3 nucleotides are TGTGCCAGCAGCGGGACAGGGGGGAGCGATCAGCCCCAGCATTTT.

V gene TRBV10-2 combines with J gene TRBJ1-2, with D tentatively TRBD1 (6 bases). Trimming cost V 2 bases and J 3 bases, with 13 bases left between them. This CDR3 is built from 15 residues. CDR1 WSHSY and CDR2 SAAADI come from the germline V gene. The CDR3 protein is CASSEQRQEDYGYTF. In nucleotides, the CDR3 is TGCGCCAGCAGTGAGCAGCGACAGGAGGACTATGGCTACACCTTC.

This clonotype was counted at least ten times. The rearrangement joins TRBV27 to TRBJ1-1; TRBD1 might be the D (5 bases). Trimming pared 5 bases from V and 4 bases from J, leaving 14 bases between. The V gene's germline CDR1 is MNHEY and CDR2 SMNVEV (reference sequence). The CDR3 extends over 14 amino acids. CDR3 sequence: CASSIGTTSTEAFF. The DNA of the CDR3 is TGTGCCAGCAGTATCGGGACTACGAGCACTGAAGCTTTCTTT.

This clonotype was picked up many times. The genes are TRBV11-2 and TRBJ2-7; D is unclear. Per germline, CDR1 SGHAT and CDR2 FQNNGV. The CDR3 covers 18 residues. V lost 1 base to trimming and J lost 0 bases, with 19 bases between them. The CDR3, as DNA: TGTGCCAGCAGCTTAGTACTCCAAATCAGGAACGGCTCCTACGAGCAGTACTTC. This encodes CASSLVLQIRNGSYEQYF.

This clonotype was counted ten times or more. V and J are TRBV11-2 and TRBJ2-7, with a weak D call TRBD2 (6 bases). The CDR3 spans 16 residues. Trimming cost V 1 base and J 0 bases, with 13 bases left between them. CDR1 SGHAT and CDR2 FQNNGV come from the germline V gene. CDR3 sequence reads: CASSLGSGRSSYEQYF. CDR3 coding DNA: TGTGCCAGCAGCTTAGGTTCCGGGAGAAGCTCCTACGAGCAGTACTTC.

The rearrangement joins TRBV5-1 to TRBJ2-3; the D is unclear. V was pared by 0 bases and J by 6 bases, with 14 bases between. The CDR3 is 15 amino acids. Germline V lookup: CDR1 SGHRS, CDR2 YFSETQ. CDR3 DNA sequence: TGCGCCAGCAGCTTGGGTAATTCAGTTGTTGATACGCAGTATTTT. This translates into CASSLGNSVVDTQYF. The full variable domain, in which reference TRBV5-1 and TRBJ2-3 provide the parts outside the CDR3, is KAGVTQTPRYLIKTRGQQVTLSCSPISGHRSVSWYQQTPGQGLQFLFEYFSETQRNKGNFPGRFSGRQFSNSRSEMNVSTLELGDSALYLCASSLGNSVVDTQYFGPGTRLTVL.